Listed below are T cell receptor beta chains from one sample, sequenced in a study of T cell repertoires in cytomegalovirus infection. TCRdb reprocessed the reads via MiXCR and lists one record per CDR3 protein. The sample lists hundreds of thousands of distinct CDR3 sequences, 25% to 35% occurring once. Their antigens are not known. The starting material was cultured PBMCs, obtained from culture after CMV antigen stimulation. These receptors all come from a human donor in good health (CMV status not recorded). Some clones in this sample may be carry-over from other donors' samples. CDR3s include the opening cysteine and the closing phenylalanine or tryptophan. Fields, in order: V gene, clone size, J gene, D gene, CDR3 protein, CDR3 DNA. D genes are given only for firm matches. Clone size is shown for a subset of rows, as once, few, many or a class of expanded clone.

>TRBV7-8|-|TRBJ2-7|-
CASSLARGPSYEQYF
TGTGCCAGCAGCTTAGCCCGGGGACCCTCCTACGAGCAGTACTTC
>TRBV25-1|many|TRBJ2-1|-
CASSEGWVNEQFF
TGTGCCAGCAGTGAAGGCTGGGTTAATGAGCAGTTCTTC
>TRBV20-1|-|TRBJ1-1|TRBD1
CSARDWGQKNTEAFF
TGCAGTGCTAGAGATTGGGGACAGAAAAACACTGAAGCTTTCTTT
>TRBV6-5|-|TRBJ2-3|TRBD1
CASSNYRGEGTDTQYF
TGTGCCAGCAGTAACTACAGGGGGGAAGGAACAGATACGCAGTATTTT
>TRBV7-8|many|TRBJ2-5|-
CASSLRGRREETQYF
TGTGCCAGCAGCTTACGGGGCAGGCGAGAAGAGACCCAGTACTTC
>TRBV27|-|TRBJ2-2|-
CASSVTAHGNTGELFF
TGTGCCAGCTCAGTTACTGCACACGGCAACACCGGGGAGCTGTTTTTT
>TRBV12-3/TRBV12-4|-|TRBJ2-3|-
CASSSAATTLTYF
TGTGCCAGCAGTTCGGCTGCGACGACCCTCACGTATTTT
>TRBV11-1|few|TRBJ2-7|TRBD1
CASSADRASREQYF
TGTGCCAGCAGCGCAGACAGGGCATCTCGCGAGCAGTACTTC
>TRBV3-1|-|TRBJ2-7|-
CASSPKRSYEQYF
TGTGCCAGCAGCCCCAAACGATCCTACGAGCAGTACTTC
>TRBV7-6|few|TRBJ2-1|TRBD1
CASSGTGAYNEQFF
TGTGCCAGCAGCGGGACAGGGGCTTACAATGAGCAGTTCTTC
>TRBV7-2|many|TRBJ2-3|TRBD2
CASSYSREGWDTQYF
TGTGCCAGCAGCTACTCACGGGAGGGTTGGGATACGCAGTATTTT
>TRBV28|-|TRBJ1-6|TRBD1
CASSGDRGWDSPLHF
TGTGCCAGCAGTGGGGACAGGGGGTGGGATTCACCCCTCCACTTT
>TRBV7-9|-|TRBJ1-4|TRBD1
CASSLDWTGLEKLFF
TGTGCCAGCAGCTTAGACTGGACAGGGCTTGAAAAACTGTTTTTT
>TRBV19|few|TRBJ1-3|TRBD1
CASAMDRGGNTIYF
TGTGCCAGTGCTATGGACAGGGGTGGAAACACCATATATTTT
>TRBV28|-|TRBJ2-7|TRBD2
CASSLLSSGSYEQYF
TGTGCCAGCAGTTTATTGTCTAGCGGGAGTTACGAGCAGTACTTC
>TRBV5-1|many|TRBJ1-1|TRBD1
CASSVTGTGGGVFF
TGCGCCAGCAGCGTAACCGGGACAGGGGGGGGTGTTTTCTTT
>TRBV12-3/TRBV12-4|-|TRBJ2-7|-
CASQGPSVYEQYF
TGTGCCAGCCAGGGCCCTAGCGTCTACGAGCAGTACTTC
>TRBV6-1|few|TRBJ2-2|-
CASSESTYNTGELFF
TGTGCCAGCAGTGAGAGTACTTACAACACCGGGGAGCTGTTTTTT
>TRBV28|few|TRBJ2-5|TRBD1
CASSLNLDRGQETQYF
TGTGCCAGCAGTTTGAATTTGGACAGGGGGCAAGAGACCCAGTACTTC
>TRBV7-7|few|TRBJ2-1|-
CASSLGDSPGDEQFF
TGTGCTAGCAGCTTAGGAGACTCCCCGGGCGATGAGCAGTTCTTC
>TRBV10-2|-|TRBJ1-1|TRBD1
CASSVWTGGLNTEAFF
TGCGCCAGCAGTGTTTGGACAGGGGGCCTGAACACTGAAGCTTTCTTT
>TRBV7-2|-|TRBJ1-2|-
CASSSGPSSRYGYTF
TGTGCCAGCAGCTCGGGACCCTCATCGCGCTATGGCTACACCTTC
>TRBV7-9|few|TRBJ1-2|-
CASSGRPHTF
TGTGCCAGCAGTGGCAGACCTCACACCTTC
>TRBV7-8|-|TRBJ2-1|-
CASSLTRRNEQFF
TGTGCCAGCAGCCTAACTCGGCGGAATGAGCAGTTCTTC
>TRBV11-1|few|TRBJ1-1|-
CASSGSGGASTEAFF
TGTGCCAGCAGCGGCTCGGGGGGCGCGAGCACTGAAGCTTTCTTT
>TRBV7-2|many|TRBJ2-1|-
CASSLVRGGTLQFF
TGTGCCAGCAGCTTAGTAAGGGGGGGGACTCTGCAGTTCTTC
>TRBV11-2|-|TRBJ1-1|TRBD1
CVSSRRGRGGLFTEAFF
TGTGTCAGCAGCCGCAGGGGGCGAGGCGGCCTCTTCACTGAAGCTTTCTTT
>TRBV7-8|few|TRBJ1-1|-
CASSLGFGGSRARNTEAFF
TGTGCCAGCAGCTTAGGCTTTGGGGGGTCTCGTGCCCGGAACACTGAAGCTTTCTTT
>TRBV20-1|-|TRBJ2-5|TRBD2
CSASVSGAEFGTQYF
TGCAGTGCTAGTGTGAGCGGGGCGGAATTTGGGACCCAGTACTTC
>TRBV27|once|TRBJ2-7|-
CASQLSTAYEQYF
TGTGCCAGTCAATTGTCGACAGCCTACGAGCAGTACTTC
>TRBV19|few|TRBJ1-1|-
CASSIAASTEAFF
TGTGCCAGTAGTATTGCCGCGAGCACTGAAGCTTTCTTT
>TRBV7-2|-|TRBJ1-4|-
CASSPQGEKLFF
TGTGCCAGCAGCCCACAGGGCGAAAAACTGTTTTTT
>TRBV18|few|TRBJ2-3|TRBD2
CASSPRAGGAADTQYF
TGTGCCAGCTCACCAAGAGCGGGAGGTGCAGCAGATACGCAGTATTTT
>TRBV20-1|few|TRBJ1-5|-
CSARDSGQGFDQPQHF
TGCAGTGCTAGAGATTCAGGGCAGGGGTTCGATCAGCCCCAGCATTTT
>TRBV10-1|-|TRBJ2-2|TRBD1
CASSESTGGTGELFF
TGCGCCAGCAGTGAGTCGACAGGGGGAACCGGGGAGCTGTTTTTT
>TRBV27|-|TRBJ2-7|-
CASNRLGSQVYEQYF
TGTGCCAGCAATCGACTCGGGAGTCAGGTCTACGAGCAGTACTTC
>TRBV7-9|-|TRBJ2-5|-
CASSLAVAGETQYF
TGTGCCAGCAGCTTAGCCGTCGCGGGGGAGACCCAGTACTTC
>TRBV7-6|many|TRBJ1-1|TRBD1
CASSPGTGMGNTEAFF
TGTGCCAGCAGCCCCGGGACAGGGATGGGAAACACTGAAGCTTTCTTT
>TRBV20-1|-|TRBJ1-5|-
CSAKGGELSNQPQHF
TGCAGCGCGAAGGGGGGGGAACTTAGCAATCAGCCCCAGCATTTT
>TRBV11-2|many|TRBJ1-5|-
CASSPGGSYSNQPQHF
TGTGCCAGCAGCCCGGGCGGTTCCTATAGCAATCAGCCCCAGCATTTT
>TRBV19|few|TRBJ1-3|TRBD1
CASWDRGVSGNTIYF
TGTGCCAGTTGGGACAGGGGAGTTTCTGGAAACACCATATATTTT
>TRBV6-2/TRBV6-3|few|TRBJ2-3|TRBD2
CASSYSLAGRSTDTQYF
TGTGCCAGCAGTTACTCGCTAGCGGGGAGAAGCACAGATACGCAGTATTTT
>TRBV4-2|many|TRBJ1-1|-
CASTRNRENTEAFF
TGTGCCAGCACTCGGAACAGGGAGAACACTGAAGCTTTCTTT
>TRBV4-1|few|TRBJ1-2|-
CASSQSQGGYGYTF
TGCGCCAGCAGCCAGTCTCAAGGGGGCTATGGCTACACCTTC
>TRBV6-1|few|TRBJ2-3|TRBD2
CASSEQAGGTDTQYF
TGTGCCAGCAGTGAACAGGCGGGGGGAACAGATACGCAGTATTTT
>TRBV4-2|many|TRBJ2-7|TRBD1
CASSQGQGYTYEQYF
TGTGCCAGCAGCCAGGGACAGGGATACACCTACGAGCAGTACTTC